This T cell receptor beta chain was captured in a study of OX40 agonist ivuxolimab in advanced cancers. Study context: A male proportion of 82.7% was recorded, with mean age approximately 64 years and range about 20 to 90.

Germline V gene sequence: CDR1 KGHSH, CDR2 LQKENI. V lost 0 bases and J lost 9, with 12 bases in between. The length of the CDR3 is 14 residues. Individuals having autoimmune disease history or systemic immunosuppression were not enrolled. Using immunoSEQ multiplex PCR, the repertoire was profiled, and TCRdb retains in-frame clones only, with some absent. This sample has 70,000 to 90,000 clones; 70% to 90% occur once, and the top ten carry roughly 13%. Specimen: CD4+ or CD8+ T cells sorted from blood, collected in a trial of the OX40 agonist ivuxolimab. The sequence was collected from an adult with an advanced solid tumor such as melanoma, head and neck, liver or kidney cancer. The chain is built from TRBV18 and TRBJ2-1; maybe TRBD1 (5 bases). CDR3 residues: CASSPPGRGGEQFF. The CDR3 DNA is TGTGCCAGCTCACCACCCGGTAGGGGCGGTGAGCAGTTCTTC.